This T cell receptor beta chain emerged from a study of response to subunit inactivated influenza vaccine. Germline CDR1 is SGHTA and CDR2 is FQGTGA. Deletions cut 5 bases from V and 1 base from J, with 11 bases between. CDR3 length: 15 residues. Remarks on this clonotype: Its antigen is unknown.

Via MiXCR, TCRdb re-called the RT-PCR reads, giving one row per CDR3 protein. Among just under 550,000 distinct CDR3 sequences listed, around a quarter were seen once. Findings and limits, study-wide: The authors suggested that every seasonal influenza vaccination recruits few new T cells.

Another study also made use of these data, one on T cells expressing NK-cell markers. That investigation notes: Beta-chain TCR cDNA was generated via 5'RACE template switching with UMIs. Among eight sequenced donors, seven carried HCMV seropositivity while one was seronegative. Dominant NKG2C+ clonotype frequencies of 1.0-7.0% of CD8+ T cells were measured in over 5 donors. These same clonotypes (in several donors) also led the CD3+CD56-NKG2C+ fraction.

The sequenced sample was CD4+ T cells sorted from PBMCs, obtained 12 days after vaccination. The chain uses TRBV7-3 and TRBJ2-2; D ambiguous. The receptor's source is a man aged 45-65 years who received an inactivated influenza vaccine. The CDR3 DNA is TGTGCCAGCAGCCCCAAGACCCTGAACACCGGGGAGCTGTTTTTT. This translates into CASSPKTLNTGELFF.